This TCR beta chain was observed in a study of cytomegalovirus exposure and HLA in healthy donors. CDR3 length: 17 amino acids. Germline-derived CDR1 and CDR2 are LNHDA and SQIVND (reference sequence). V lost 1 base and J lost 4; bases outside the gene matches: 10. Regarding the study as a whole: Based on reports, TCR beta sequences accurately predicted HLA-A and HLA-B alleles for most subjects.

The PCR made use of 60 Vbeta and 13 Jbeta primers. Only in-frame clones appear in the TCRdb table, and some are missing; sequencing was by immunoSEQ multiplex PCR. The sample holds about 170,000 clones; roughly 83% are singletons and the top ten take 2.3%. Regarding this clone: Its specificity is not known.

This sequence was found in a woman between 50 and 59 years old in good health and CMV-seronegative. Input material: PBMCs. This chain connects TRBV19 to TRBJ1-1; 9 bases line up with TRBD1. CDR3 residues: CASSIGDRDNPLTEAFF. The CDR3 DNA reads TGTGCCAGTAGTATAGGGGACAGGGACAACCCCCTCACTGAAGCTTTCTTT.